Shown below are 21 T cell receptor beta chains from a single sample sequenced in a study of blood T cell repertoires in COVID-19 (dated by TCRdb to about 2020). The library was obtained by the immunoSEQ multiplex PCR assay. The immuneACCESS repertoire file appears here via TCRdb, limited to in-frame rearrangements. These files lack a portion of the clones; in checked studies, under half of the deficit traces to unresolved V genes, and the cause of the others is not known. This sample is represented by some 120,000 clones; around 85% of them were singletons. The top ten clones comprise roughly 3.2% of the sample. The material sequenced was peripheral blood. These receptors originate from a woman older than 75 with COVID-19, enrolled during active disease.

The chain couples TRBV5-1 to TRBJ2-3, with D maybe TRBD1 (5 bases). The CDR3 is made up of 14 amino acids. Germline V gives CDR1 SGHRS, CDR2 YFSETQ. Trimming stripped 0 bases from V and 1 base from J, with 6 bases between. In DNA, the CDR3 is TGCGCCAGCAGCTTGGTACAGGGCACAGATACGCAGTATTTT. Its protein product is CASSLVQGTDTQYF.

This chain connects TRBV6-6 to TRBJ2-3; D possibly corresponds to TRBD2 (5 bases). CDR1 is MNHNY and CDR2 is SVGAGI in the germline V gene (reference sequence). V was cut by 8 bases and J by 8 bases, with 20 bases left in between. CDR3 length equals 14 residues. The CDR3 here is CASAAAGKGGTQYF. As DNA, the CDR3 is TGTGCCAGCGCCGCGGCGGGTAAAGGAGGTACGCAGTATTTT.

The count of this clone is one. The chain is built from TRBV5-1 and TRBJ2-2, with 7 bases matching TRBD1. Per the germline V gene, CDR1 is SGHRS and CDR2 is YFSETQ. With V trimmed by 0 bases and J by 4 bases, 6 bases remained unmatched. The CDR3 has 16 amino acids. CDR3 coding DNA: TGCGCCAGCAGCTTGGAGGGGGCGAGGGGCACCGGGGAGCTGTTTTTT. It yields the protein CASSLEGARGTGELFF.

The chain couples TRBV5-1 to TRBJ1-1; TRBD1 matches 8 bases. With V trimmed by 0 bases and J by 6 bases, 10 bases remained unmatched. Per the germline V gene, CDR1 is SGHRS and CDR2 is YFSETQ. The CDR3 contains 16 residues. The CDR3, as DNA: TGCGCCAGCAGCTTGGGACAGGGGCGTGGAGTATCTGAAGCTTTCTTT. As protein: CASSLGQGRGVSEAFF. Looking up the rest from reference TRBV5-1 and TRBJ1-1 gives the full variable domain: KAGVTQTPRYLIKTRGQQVTLSCSPISGHRSVSWYQQTPGQGLQFLFEYFSETQRNKGNFPGRFSGRQFSNSRSEMNVSTLELGDSALYLCASSLGQGRGVSEAFFGQGTRLTVV.

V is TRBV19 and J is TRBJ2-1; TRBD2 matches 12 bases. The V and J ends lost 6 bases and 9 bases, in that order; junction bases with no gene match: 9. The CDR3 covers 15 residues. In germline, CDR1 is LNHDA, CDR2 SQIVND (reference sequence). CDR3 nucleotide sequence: TGTGCCAGTAGCATCCTAGCGGGAGGGCCAGGTGAGCAGTTCTTC. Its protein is CASSILAGGPGEQFF.

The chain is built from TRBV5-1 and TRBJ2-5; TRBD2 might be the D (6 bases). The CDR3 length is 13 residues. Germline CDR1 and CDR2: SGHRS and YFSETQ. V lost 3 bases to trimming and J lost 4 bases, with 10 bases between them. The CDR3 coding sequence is TGCGCCAGCAGCTCGGCCGGGGGAGAGACCCAGTACTTC. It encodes CASSSAGGETQYF.

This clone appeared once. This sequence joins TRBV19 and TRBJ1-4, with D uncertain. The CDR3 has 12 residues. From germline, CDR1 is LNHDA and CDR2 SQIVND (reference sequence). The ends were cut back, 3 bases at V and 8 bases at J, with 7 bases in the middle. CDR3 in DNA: TGTGCCAGTAGTATGAGGGAAGAAAAACTGTTTTTT. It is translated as CASSMREEKLFF.

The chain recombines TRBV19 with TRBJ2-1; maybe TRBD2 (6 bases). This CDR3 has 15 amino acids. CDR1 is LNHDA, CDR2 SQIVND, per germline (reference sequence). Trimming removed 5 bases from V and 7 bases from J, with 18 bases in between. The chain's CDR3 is CASSPLGGEKNEQFF. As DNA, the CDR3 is TGTGCCAGTAGTCCTCTCGGGGGAGAGAAAAATGAGCAGTTCTTC.

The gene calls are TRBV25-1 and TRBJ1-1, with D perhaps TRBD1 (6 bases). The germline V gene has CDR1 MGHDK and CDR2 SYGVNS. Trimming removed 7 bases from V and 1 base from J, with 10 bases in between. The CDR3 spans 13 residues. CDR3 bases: TGTGCCAGCATAGACAGGACGAACACTGAAGCTTTCTTT. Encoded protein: CASIDRTNTEAFF. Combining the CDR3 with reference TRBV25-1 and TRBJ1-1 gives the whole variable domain EADIYQTPRYLVIGTGKKITLECSQTMGHDKMYWYQQDPGMELHLIHYSYGVNSTEKGDLSSESTVSRIRTEHFPLTLESARPSHTSQYLCASIDRTNTEAFFGQGTRLTVV.

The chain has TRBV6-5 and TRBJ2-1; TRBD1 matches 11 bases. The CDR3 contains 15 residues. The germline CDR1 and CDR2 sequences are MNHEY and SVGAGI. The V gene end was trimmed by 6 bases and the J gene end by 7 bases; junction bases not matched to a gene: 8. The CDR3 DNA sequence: TGTGCCAGCAGCCAGGACAGGGGGCTCGTTAATGAGCAGTTCTTC. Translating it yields CASSQDRGLVNEQFF.

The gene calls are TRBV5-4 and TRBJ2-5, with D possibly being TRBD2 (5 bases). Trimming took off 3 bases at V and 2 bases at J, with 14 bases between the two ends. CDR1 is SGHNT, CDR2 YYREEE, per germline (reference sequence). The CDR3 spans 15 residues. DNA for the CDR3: TGTGCCAGCAGCTCAAGAGGCGGGTTTCAAGAGACCCAGTACTTC. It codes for CASSSRGGFQETQYF.

The CDR3 reads CASGPQAPLHF. In DNA form, the CDR3 reads TGTGCCAGCGGGCCGCAGGCACCCCTCCACTTT. V and J are TRBV6-5 and TRBJ1-6; D unclear. The CDR3 length is 11 residues. Germline-derived CDR1 and CDR2 are MNHEY and SVGAGI. Deletions cut 8 bases from V and 11 bases from J, with 10 bases between.

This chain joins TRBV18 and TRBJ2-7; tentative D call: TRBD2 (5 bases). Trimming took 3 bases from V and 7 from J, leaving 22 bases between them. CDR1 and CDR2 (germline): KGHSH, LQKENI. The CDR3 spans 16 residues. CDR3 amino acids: CASSPKGGKETREQYF. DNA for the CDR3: TGTGCCAGCTCACCGAAAGGAGGTAAAGAGACGCGGGAGCAGTACTTC.

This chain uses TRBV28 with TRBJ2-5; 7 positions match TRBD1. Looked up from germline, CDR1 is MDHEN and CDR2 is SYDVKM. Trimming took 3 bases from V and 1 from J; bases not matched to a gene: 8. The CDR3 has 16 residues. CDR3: CASSFYRGPTQETQYF. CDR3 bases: TGTGCCAGCAGTTTTTACAGGGGCCCAACCCAAGAGACCCAGTACTTC.

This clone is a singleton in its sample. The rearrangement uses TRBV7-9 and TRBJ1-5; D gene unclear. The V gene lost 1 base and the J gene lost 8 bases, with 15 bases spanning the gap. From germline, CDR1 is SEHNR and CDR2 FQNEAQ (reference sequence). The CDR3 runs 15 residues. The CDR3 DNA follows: TGTGCCAGCAGCTTAGGAGCGTCGTGGTCGGAGCCCCAGCATTTT. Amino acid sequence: CASSLGASWSEPQHF. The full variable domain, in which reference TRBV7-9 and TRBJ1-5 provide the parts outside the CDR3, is DTGVSQNPRHKITKRGQNVTFRCDPISEHNRLYWYRQTLGQGPEFLTYFQNEAQLEKSRLLSDRFSAERPKGSFSTLEIQRTEQGDSAMYLCASSLGASWSEPQHFGDGTRLSIL.

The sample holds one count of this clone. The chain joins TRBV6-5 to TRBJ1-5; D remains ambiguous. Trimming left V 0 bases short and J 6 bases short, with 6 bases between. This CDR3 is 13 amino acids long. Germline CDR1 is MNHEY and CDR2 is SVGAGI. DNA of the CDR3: TGTGCCAGCAGTTACTCGTCTATTCAGCCCCAGCATTTT. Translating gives CASSYSSIQPQHF.

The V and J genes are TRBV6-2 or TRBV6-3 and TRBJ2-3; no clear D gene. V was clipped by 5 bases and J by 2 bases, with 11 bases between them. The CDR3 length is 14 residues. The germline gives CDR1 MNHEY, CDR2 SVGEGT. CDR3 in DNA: TGTGCCAGCAGTCTCCCGTATCCCACAGATACGCAGTATTTT. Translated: CASSLPYPTDTQYF.

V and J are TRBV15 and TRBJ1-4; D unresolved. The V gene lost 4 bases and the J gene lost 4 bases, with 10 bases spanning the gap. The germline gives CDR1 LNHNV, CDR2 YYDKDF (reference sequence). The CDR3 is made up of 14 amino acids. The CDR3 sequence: CATSIISGNEKLFF. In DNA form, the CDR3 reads TGTGCCACCAGCATCATCAGTGGTAATGAAAAACTGTTTTTT.

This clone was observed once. The CDR3 DNA is TGTGCCAGCAGTCCGCCGGGACAAAGCAATCAGCCCCAGCATTTT. This translates into CASSPPGQSNQPQHF. The V call is TRBV6-6, the J call TRBJ1-5; possibly TRBD1 for D (6 bases). V gave up 5 bases and J gave up 1 base, with 12 bases separating them. Per the germline V gene, CDR1 is MNHNY and CDR2 is SVGAGI (reference sequence). CDR3 length: 15 residues.

CDR3 sequence: CASSGGTGNQPQHF. In nucleotides, the CDR3 is TGTGCCAGTAGTGGGGGGACAGGGAATCAGCCCCAGCATTTT. The rearrangement links TRBV19 to TRBJ1-5, with TRBD1 matching over 9 bases. J gave up 4 bases and V 5 bases, and 3 bases lay outside the gene matches. CDR1 LNHDA and CDR2 SQIVND come from the germline V gene (reference sequence). The CDR3 consists of 14 residues. The full variable domain, its missing parts supplied by reference TRBV19 and TRBJ1-5, is DGGITQSPKYLFRKEGQNVTLSCEQNLNHDAMYWYRQDPGQGLRLIYYSQIVNDFQKGDIAEGYSVSREKKESFPLTVTSAQKNPTAFYLCASSGGTGNQPQHFGDGTRLSIL.

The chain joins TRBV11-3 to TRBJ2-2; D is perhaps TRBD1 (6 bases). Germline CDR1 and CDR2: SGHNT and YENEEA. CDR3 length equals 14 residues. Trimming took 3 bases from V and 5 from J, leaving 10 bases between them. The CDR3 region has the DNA TGTGCCAGCAGCTTGAACGGACAGACCGGGGAGCTGTTTTTT. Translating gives CASSLNGQTGELFF.